This T cell receptor (beta chain) derives from a study of OX40 agonist ivuxolimab in advanced cancers. Germline V gene lookup returns CDR1 SQVTM and CDR2 ANQGSEA. This CDR3 comprises 12 residues. Between the trimmed V and J ends, which lost 6 bases and 4 bases, there was a span of 12 bases. Produced via immunoSEQ multiplex PCR; TCRdb's table is partial and in-frame only. The sample consists of 35,000 to 45,000 clones, under 95% of them appearing once. This TCR was recovered from an adult with an advanced solid tumor such as melanoma, head and neck, liver or kidney cancer. This chain links TRBV29-1 with TRBJ1-1; tentatively, D is TRBD1 (5 bases). Here the sequenced sample was CD4+ or CD8+ T cells sorted from blood, taken in a trial of the OX40 agonist ivuxolimab. CDR3 nucleotides: TGCAGCGTGAGGGGCCTGAGCACTGAAGCTTTCTTT. Residues: CSVRGLSTEAFF.